A selection of T cell receptor beta chains follows, all from one sample in a study of cytomegalovirus exposure and HLA in healthy donors. Sequencing used immunoSEQ multiplex PCR; TCRdb keeps in-frame clones, though not all of them. The repertoire has 100,000 to 150,000 clones, roughly 80% of them found once; the top ten carry about 3.9%. The sequencing input was PBMCs. These receptors were collected from a man aged 18 to 29 in good health and CMV-seropositive. CDR3s include the opening cysteine and the closing phenylalanine or tryptophan. Each record gives: D gene, V gene, J gene, clone size, CDR3 protein, CDR3 DNA. The D gene is left open where the match is weak. The size entry is marked missing in some rows and otherwise reads once, few, many or a size class.

d_gene: NA
v_gene: TRBV6-1
j_gene: TRBJ1-4
abundance: NA
CDR3aa: CASSESWSEKLFF
CDR3nt: TGTGCCAGCAGTGAAAGTTGGAGTGAAAAACTGTTTTTT

d_gene: NA
v_gene: TRBV4-1
j_gene: TRBJ1-4
abundance: NA
CDR3aa: CASSQTGTNEKLFF
CDR3nt: TGCGCCAGCAGCCAAACTGGAACTAATGAAAAACTGTTTTTT

d_gene: TRBD1
v_gene: TRBV10-3
j_gene: TRBJ1-4
abundance: NA
CDR3aa: CAISARKTGTNEKLFF
CDR3nt: TGTGCCATCAGTGCCCGTAAGACAGGGACTAATGAAAAACTGTTTTTT

d_gene: NA
v_gene: TRBV5-1
j_gene: TRBJ2-1
abundance: NA
CDR3aa: CASSLEPGYAGNEQFF
CDR3nt: TGCGCCAGCAGCTTGGAACCGGGCTACGCAGGGAATGAGCAGTTCTTC

d_gene: NA
v_gene: TRBV30
j_gene: TRBJ2-1
abundance: NA
CDR3aa: CAWTWSGYNEQFF
CDR3nt: TGTGCCTGGACCTGGAGCGGCTACAATGAGCAGTTCTTC

d_gene: NA
v_gene: TRBV4-3
j_gene: TRBJ1-1
abundance: NA
CDR3aa: CASSQEAGWNTEAFF
CDR3nt: TGCGCCAGCAGCCAAGAGGCCGGGTGGAACACTGAAGCTTTCTTT

d_gene: NA
v_gene: TRBV11-2
j_gene: TRBJ2-7
abundance: NA
CDR3aa: CASTRQPGEQYF
CDR3nt: TGTGCCAGCACCAGACAGCCGGGTGAGCAGTACTTC

d_gene: NA
v_gene: TRBV2
j_gene: TRBJ1-2
abundance: NA
CDR3aa: CASSEEQMQVIYGYTF
CDR3nt: TGTGCCAGCAGTGAAGAACAGATGCAGGTGATCTATGGCTACACCTTC

d_gene: TRBD1
v_gene: TRBV19
j_gene: TRBJ1-2
abundance: NA
CDR3aa: CASRARDRGLPYGYTF
CDR3nt: TGTGCCAGTAGGGCCCGGGACAGGGGGTTGCCCTATGGCTACACCTTC

d_gene: NA
v_gene: TRBV4-3
j_gene: TRBJ1-2
abundance: NA
CDR3aa: CASSQEHHNYGYTF
CDR3nt: TGCGCCAGCAGCCAAGAACACCATAACTATGGCTACACCTTC

d_gene: NA
v_gene: TRBV19
j_gene: TRBJ1-5
abundance: NA
CDR3aa: CASSMTGAYSNQPQHF
CDR3nt: TGTGCCAGTAGTATGACTGGGGCGTATAGCAATCAGCCCCAGCATTTT

d_gene: TRBD1
v_gene: TRBV4-1
j_gene: TRBJ2-7
abundance: once
CDR3aa: CASSQTGTAGVYEQYF
CDR3nt: TGCGCCAGCAGCCAAACCGGGACAGCCGGGGTCTACGAGCAGTACTTC

d_gene: NA
v_gene: TRBV5-1
j_gene: TRBJ2-1
abundance: NA
CDR3aa: CASSLPSNEQFF
CDR3nt: TGCGCCAGCAGCTTGCCCTCCAATGAGCAGTTCTTC

d_gene: TRBD1
v_gene: TRBV10-3
j_gene: TRBJ1-2
abundance: NA
CDR3aa: CAIGGTGVGYTF
CDR3nt: TGTGCCATCGGGGGGACAGGGGTTGGCTACACCTTC

d_gene: TRBD1
v_gene: TRBV9
j_gene: TRBJ1-3
abundance: NA
CDR3aa: CASSVRPTGSSTFSGNTIYF
CDR3nt: TGTGCCAGCAGCGTACGACCGACAGGGAGCTCAACCTTCTCTGGAAACACCATATATTTT

d_gene: TRBD1
v_gene: TRBV19
j_gene: TRBJ1-2
abundance: NA
CDR3aa: CASSPGQGPSYVGYTF
CDR3nt: TGTGCCAGTAGTCCGGGACAGGGTCCTTCCTATGTTGGCTACACCTTC

d_gene: NA
v_gene: TRBV10-3
j_gene: TRBJ2-1
abundance: once
CDR3aa: CAISESLSNRDNEQFF
CDR3nt: TGTGCCATCAGTGAATCACTTTCGAACAGGGATAATGAGCAGTTCTTC

d_gene: NA
v_gene: TRBV11-2
j_gene: TRBJ2-3
abundance: once
CDR3aa: CASQRADTQYF
CDR3nt: TGTGCCTCGCAACGAGCAGATACGCAGTATTTT

d_gene: TRBD1
v_gene: TRBV19
j_gene: TRBJ1-5
abundance: NA
CDR3aa: CASSRQGGNQPQHF
CDR3nt: TGTGCCAGTAGTAGACAGGGGGGCAATCAGCCCCAGCATTTT

d_gene: TRBD2
v_gene: TRBV2
j_gene: TRBJ2-1
abundance: NA
CDR3aa: CASSENRLAMGNEQFF
CDR3nt: TGTGCCAGCAGTGAAAATCGACTAGCAATGGGTAATGAGCAGTTCTTC

d_gene: NA
v_gene: TRBV19
j_gene: TRBJ1-5
abundance: once
CDR3aa: CASRTVYSNQPQHF
CDR3nt: TGTGCCAGTAGGACAGTCTATAGCAATCAGCCCCAGCATTTT

d_gene: NA
v_gene: TRBV7-9
j_gene: TRBJ1-2
abundance: NA
CDR3aa: CASTQGRDWSF
CDR3nt: TGTGCCAGCACCCAGGGGAGGGATTGGAGCTTC

d_gene: NA
v_gene: TRBV11-3
j_gene: TRBJ1-1
abundance: NA
CDR3aa: CASSFRINTEAFF
CDR3nt: TGTGCCAGCAGCTTCAGGATAAACACTGAAGCTTTCTTT

d_gene: TRBD1
v_gene: TRBV6-1
j_gene: TRBJ2-7
abundance: NA
CDR3aa: CASTLGQVLEQYF
CDR3nt: TGTGCCAGCACCCTAGGACAGGTTCTCGAGCAGTACTTC

d_gene: NA
v_gene: TRBV5-8
j_gene: TRBJ1-1
abundance: NA
CDR3aa: CASSPWGAEAFF
CDR3nt: TGTGCCAGCAGCCCTTGGGGCGCTGAAGCTTTCTTT

d_gene: TRBD1
v_gene: TRBV5-6
j_gene: TRBJ2-3
abundance: NA
CDR3aa: CASSLHGTGNTQYF
CDR3nt: TGTGCCAGCAGCCTTCACGGGACAGGGAATACGCAGTATTTT

d_gene: TRBD1
v_gene: TRBV2
j_gene: TRBJ1-4
abundance: NA
CDR3aa: CASKSEGQGEGEKLFF
CDR3nt: TGTGCCAGCAAATCCGAAGGACAGGGAGAAGGTGAAAAACTGTTTTTT

d_gene: NA
v_gene: TRBV2
j_gene: TRBJ1-6
abundance: NA
CDR3aa: CASSVLGNSPLHF
CDR3nt: TGTGCCAGCAGTGTCCTTGGCAACTCACCCCTCCACTTT

d_gene: NA
v_gene: TRBV18
j_gene: TRBJ1-5
abundance: NA
CDR3aa: CASSPQGISYSNQPQHF
CDR3nt: TGTGCCAGCTCACCACAGGGGATTAGTTATAGCAATCAGCCCCAGCATTTT

d_gene: NA
v_gene: TRBV6-1
j_gene: TRBJ1-1
abundance: NA
CDR3aa: CASSENGGGVF
CDR3nt: TGTGCCAGCAGTGAGAACGGGGGTGGGGTCTTT

d_gene: TRBD1
v_gene: TRBV29-1
j_gene: TRBJ2-7
abundance: NA
CDR3aa: CSVEEGTGLTYEQYF
CDR3nt: TGCAGCGTTGAAGAGGGGACAGGATTGACCTACGAGCAGTACTTC

d_gene: NA
v_gene: TRBV6-5
j_gene: TRBJ2-1
abundance: NA
CDR3aa: CASSYPGVNEQFF
CDR3nt: TGTGCCAGCAGTTACCCAGGGGTCAATGAGCAGTTCTTC

d_gene: NA
v_gene: TRBV5-6
j_gene: TRBJ2-3
abundance: NA
CDR3aa: CASSFPSVDTQYF
CDR3nt: TGTGCCAGCAGCTTCCCTAGCGTAGATACGCAGTATTTT

d_gene: NA
v_gene: TRBV21-1
j_gene: TRBJ1-1
abundance: few
CDR3aa: CASSRTTGGDTEAFF
CDR3nt: TGTGCCAGCAGCCGAACTACAGGGGGGGATACTGAAGCTTTCTTT

d_gene: TRBD1
v_gene: TRBV7-2
j_gene: TRBJ2-1
abundance: NA
CDR3aa: CASSYRTGQLNEQFF
CDR3nt: TGTGCCAGCAGCTACCGGACAGGGCAACTTAATGAGCAGTTCTTC

d_gene: NA
v_gene: TRBV7-2
j_gene: TRBJ2-7
abundance: few
CDR3aa: CASSHDRSTYEQYF
CDR3nt: TGTGCCAGCAGCCACGACCGGAGTACCTACGAGCAGTACTTC

d_gene: TRBD2
v_gene: TRBV7-6
j_gene: TRBJ2-1
abundance: NA
CDR3aa: CASSQLAGGPDSYNEQFF
CDR3nt: TGTGCCAGCAGCCAACTAGCGGGAGGGCCCGACTCCTACAATGAGCAGTTCTTC

d_gene: NA
v_gene: TRBV30
j_gene: TRBJ2-2
abundance: NA
CDR3aa: CGRLNGENTGELFF
CDR3nt: TGTGGTCGGCTGAACGGAGAGAACACCGGGGAGCTGTTTTTT

d_gene: NA
v_gene: TRBV9
j_gene: TRBJ1-2
abundance: NA
CDR3aa: CASSVVGTANGYTF
CDR3nt: TGTGCCAGCAGCGTAGTAGGTACAGCTAACGGCTACACCTTC

d_gene: TRBD1
v_gene: TRBV7-9
j_gene: TRBJ1-3
abundance: few
CDR3aa: CSSSAGTGVSGNTIYF
CDR3nt: TGTTCCAGCTCTGCCGGGACAGGGGTCTCTGGAAACACCATATATTTT

d_gene: TRBD2
v_gene: TRBV25-1
j_gene: TRBJ2-7
abundance: NA
CDR3aa: CASSEFSGRTYEQYF
CDR3nt: TGTGCCAGCAGTGAATTTAGCGGGAGAACCTACGAGCAGTACTTC

d_gene: TRBD2
v_gene: TRBV9
j_gene: TRBJ2-5
abundance: NA
CDR3aa: CASSVAGGGETQYF
CDR3nt: TGTGCCAGCAGCGTAGCCGGGGGGGGTGAGACCCAGTACTTC

d_gene: NA
v_gene: TRBV5-4
j_gene: TRBJ2-5
abundance: NA
CDR3aa: CASSLFDSQRTQYF
CDR3nt: TGTGCCAGCAGCTTGTTCGACAGTCAACGGACCCAGTACTTC

d_gene: TRBD1
v_gene: TRBV5-4
j_gene: TRBJ2-5
abundance: NA
CDR3aa: CASSLGDRDGSETQYF
CDR3nt: TGTGCCAGCAGCTTGGGAGACAGGGATGGTAGTGAGACCCAGTACTTC

d_gene: TRBD1
v_gene: TRBV6-5
j_gene: TRBJ2-1
abundance: NA
CDR3aa: CAIAMDRSNNEQFF
CDR3nt: TGTGCCATCGCTATGGACAGGAGTAACAATGAGCAGTTCTTC

d_gene: NA
v_gene: TRBV13
j_gene: TRBJ1-2
abundance: NA
CDR3aa: CASSLGEHYGYTF
CDR3nt: TGTGCCAGCAGCTTAGGGGAGCACTATGGCTACACCTTC